The 19 T cell receptor beta chains reported below all come from one sample, sequenced in a study of shared clonotypes between healthy human individuals (dated by TCRdb to about 2020). CD8 naive samples were CD45RO-negative cells positively selected for CCR7, giving a CD45RA+CCR7+ population that excluded TemRA cells. The library was obtained by the immunoSEQ multiplex PCR assay. In its TCRdb copy, this immuneACCESS table keeps in-frame sequences only and misses some clones. Where compared with another copy, unresolved V genes explain less than half of these, and the others have no known cause. The sample table records roughly 2.1 million clones; 93% of these occur just once. Clones ranked in the top ten supply more than 1.5% of the sample. The sample consisted of naive CD8+ T cells from PBMCs. The label giving this sample's cell subset or site can be read as: CD45RA+CCR7+. These receptor sequences come from a man between 18 and 29 years old in good health. Some clones in this sample may be carry-over from other donors' samples.

The chain couples TRBV28 to TRBJ1-1; D is possibly TRBD1 (5 bases). CDR3 size: 17 residues. CDR1 MDHEN and CDR2 SYDVKM come from the germline V gene. The V end was cut by 6 bases, the J end by 1 base, with 21 bases between. CDR3 in amino acids: CASSPHRARDPNTEAFF. The CDR3 DNA sequence: TGTGCCAGCAGCCCGCACCGCGCCAGGGACCCGAACACTGAAGCTTTCTTT.

The V gene is TRBV28, the J gene TRBJ2-7; 8 bases are a match to TRBD2. The junction had 9 bases not matched to a gene; V was cut back by 5 bases and J by 0 bases. The CDR3 is 16 amino acids. CDR1 and CDR2 from the germline V gene are MDHEN and SYDVKM. The CDR3 loop reads CASSPLSGTPSYEQYF. CDR3 DNA sequence: TGTGCCAGCAGTCCCCTTAGCGGGACCCCCTCCTACGAGCAGTACTTC.

Comment on this clone: Other DNA variants within this sample encode the same CDR3. The chain joins TRBV28 to TRBJ1-2; perhaps TRBD1 as D (6 bases). The V gene lost 5 bases and the J gene lost 4 bases, with 11 bases spanning the gap. Germline CDR1 MDHEN, CDR2 SYDVKM. There are 13 residues in the CDR3. For the CDR3, the DNA is TGTGCCAGCAGTGGGCGGACAGTCTATGGCTACACCTTC. It translates to CASSGRTVYGYTF.

The chain is built from TRBV10-3 and TRBJ2-2; TRBD2 aligns across 13 bases. The CDR3 length is 15 residues. CDR1 and CDR2 from the germline V gene are ENHRY and SYGVKD. V lost 6 bases and J lost 2; bases outside the gene matches: 0. This chain's CDR3 is CAIRGLAGNTGELFF. The CDR3 DNA sequence: TGTGCCATCAGGGGACTAGCGGGAAACACCGGGGAGCTGTTTTTT.

The genes are TRBV6-5 and TRBJ2-1; D might be TRBD1 (6 bases). CDR3 length equals 13 residues. CDR1 and CDR2 (germline): MNHEY, SVGAGI. V dropped 6 bases and J dropped 8 bases, with 14 bases sitting between them. The chain's CDR3 is CASSLDRLDEQFF. CDR3 in DNA: TGTGCCAGCAGCCTAGACAGGCTGGATGAGCAGTTCTTC.

V gene TRBV4-1 combines with J gene TRBJ1-1; D perhaps matches TRBD1 (5 bases). Trimming removed 1 base from V and 4 bases from J, with 10 bases in between. There are 14 residues in the CDR3. From germline, CDR1 is MGHRA and CDR2 YSYEKL. CDR3 protein: CASSQAGTTTEAFF. The CDR3 DNA reads as TGCGCCAGCAGCCAAGCTGGGACTACCACTGAAGCTTTCTTT.

The rearrangement joins TRBV7-9 to TRBJ2-7; 8 bases are a match to TRBD1. CDR1 is SEHNR, CDR2 FQNEAQ, per germline (reference sequence). CDR3 length: 15 amino acids. Trimming removed 5 bases from V and 2 bases from J; junction bases left unmatched: 8. The chain's CDR3 is CASSASGTGAYEQYF. The CDR3 bases are TGTGCCAGCAGCGCCTCCGGGACAGGCGCCTACGAGCAGTACTTC. Full variable domain (outside the CDR3, taken from reference TRBV7-9 and TRBJ2-7): DTGVSQNPRHKITKRGQNVTFRCDPISEHNRLYWYRQTLGQGPEFLTYFQNEAQLEKSRLLSDRFSAERPKGSFSTLEIQRTEQGDSAMYLCASSASGTGAYEQYFGPGTRLTVT.

This chain links TRBV15 with TRBJ1-1; D unresolved. This CDR3 region has 14 residues. With 3 bases removed from V and 1 base from J, the gap between germline ends came to 9 bases. Per germline, CDR1 LNHNV and CDR2 YYDKDF (reference sequence). CDR3 region: CATSSRLSNTEAFF. The CDR3 DNA reads TGTGCCACCAGCAGCAGGCTGTCGAACACTGAAGCTTTCTTT.

The chain's CDR3 is CASSLGSEAYNEQFF. The CDR3 coding sequence is TGTGCCAGCAGCTTAGGCTCGGAGGCCTACAATGAGCAGTTCTTC. The chain couples TRBV7-9 to TRBJ2-1, with a possible D match to TRBD2 (5 bases). V lost 1 base and J 2 bases, leaving 9 bases between the germline ends. Germline V lookup: CDR1 SEHNR, CDR2 FQNEAQ (reference sequence). There are 15 residues in the CDR3.

This chain joins TRBV19 and TRBJ2-5; possible D gene TRBD1, 5 bases. The germline CDR1 and CDR2 sequences are LNHDA and SQIVND (reference sequence). The CDR3 loop spans 15 amino acids. V shed 2 bases and J shed 2 bases, with 12 bases lying between them. DNA for the CDR3: TGTGCCAGTAGTATAAGGGGAACAGAACAAGAGACCCAGTACTTC. It translates to CASSIRGTEQETQYF.

J is TRBJ1-1 and V is TRBV11-2; TRBD1 is a possible D gene (5 bases). V lost 1 base to trimming and J lost 11 bases, with 20 bases between them. CDR1 is SGHAT and CDR2 is FQNNGV in the germline V gene. This CDR3 region has 15 residues. This chain's CDR3 is CASSLVSGTGVRAFF. The DNA for the CDR3 is TGTGCCAGCAGCTTAGTATCCGGGACCGGGGTCAGGGCTTTCTTT.

The gene calls are TRBV6-6 and TRBJ1-5; the D gene is possibly TRBD1 (5 bases). V lost 2 bases to trimming and J lost 7 bases, with 12 bases between them. Germline V gene data show CDR1 as MNHNY and CDR2 as SVGAGI (reference sequence). CDR3 length equals 14 residues. CDR3 coding DNA: TGTGCCAGCAGTTACAATCAGGGTGGGCAGCCCCAGCATTTT. Its translation is CASSYNQGGQPQHF.

V usage is TRBV29-1 and J usage is TRBJ2-7; TRBD1 matches at 8 bases. Per germline, CDR1 SQVTM and CDR2 ANQGSEA. The V and J ends lost 0 bases and 0 bases, in that order; junction bases with no gene match: 4. CDR3 length equals 15 residues. The CDR3: CSVEDEGQGSYEQYF. DNA for the CDR3: TGCAGCGTTGAAGATGAAGGACAGGGCTCCTACGAGCAGTACTTC.

The chain links TRBV5-1 to TRBJ2-7; TRBD1 agrees at 9 bases. CDR1 SGHRS and CDR2 YFSETQ come from the germline V gene. The CDR3 spans 15 residues. The V gene end was trimmed by 0 bases and the J gene end by 4 bases; junction bases not matched to a gene: 5. Here the CDR3 DNA reads TGCGCCAGCAGCTTGGTTGGGACAGGGAGATACGAGCAGTACTTC. Protein: CASSLVGTGRYEQYF.

V gene TRBV27 combines with J gene TRBJ2-1, with 10 bases that match TRBD2. The trim removed 5 bases at V and 7 bases at J, leaving 8 bases unmatched. Germline V gives CDR1 MNHEY, CDR2 SMNVEV (reference sequence). CDR3 length: 15 residues. The CDR3 bases are TGTGCCAGCAGTCCAATGACTAGCGGGTTTAATGAGCAGTTCTTC. This translates into CASSPMTSGFNEQFF.

The CDR3 region has the DNA TGCGCCAGCAGTGCAGGTTGGGACACTCTCCAGCCCCAGCATTTT. Protein product: CASSAGWDTLQPQHF. This sequence joins TRBV10-2 and TRBJ1-5; the D gene is possibly TRBD1 (6 bases). This CDR3 contains 15 residues. Germline V gene sequence: CDR1 WSHSY, CDR2 SAAADI. With 4 bases removed from V and 7 bases from J, the gap between germline ends came to 17 bases.

The CDR3 DNA sequence: TGTGCCAGCAGAATTTCTCGGGACGGACACAATGAGCAGTTCTTC. Protein product: CASRISRDGHNEQFF. The genes are TRBV6-5 and TRBJ2-1, with D perhaps matching TRBD1 or TRBD2 (5 bases each). The germline V gene encodes CDR1 MNHEY and CDR2 SVGAGI. The CDR3 runs 15 residues. With 6 bases removed from V and 5 bases from J, the gap between germline ends came to 17 bases.

The CDR3 loop reads CASSAPYSNQPQHF. CDR3 sequence (DNA): TGTGCCAGCAGTGCACCCTATAGCAATCAGCCCCAGCATTTT. The gene calls are TRBV6-1 and TRBJ1-5; D is unresolved. Trimming stripped 4 bases from V and 0 bases from J, with 7 bases between. The germline V gene has CDR1 MNHNS and CDR2 SASEGT. CDR3 length: 14 amino acids.

The V gene is TRBV13, the J gene TRBJ2-7; 13 bases align to TRBD2. V gave up 4 bases and J gave up 2 bases; unmatched junction bases: 11. The germline V gene encodes CDR1 PRHDT and CDR2 FYEKMQ (reference sequence). The CDR3 contains 18 residues. In nucleotides, the CDR3 is TGTGCCAGCAGCTCGTCCGGGACTAGCGGGGCCGAAGCCTACGAGCAGTACTTC. This gives the protein CASSSSGTSGAEAYEQYF.